This record concerns one T cell receptor (beta chain) sequence. This clone's antigen is unknown. Qualities for individual bases were not recorded, and no much larger clone is one base off. This sample is part of a study of blood T cells in healthy people across ages (dated by TCRdb to the mid-2010s). In terms of the full investigation: Template switching captured roughly one uniquely barcoded TCR beta cDNA molecule per two T cells in model experiments. The donors were split into four age groups: young (average about 16 years), middle-aged (nearly 40), aged (more than 60) and long-lived (roughly 77). The study measured age-related changes in TCR beta repertoire diversity using deep sequencing normalized with unique cDNA molecular identifiers. Donors of different ages were randomly distributed across sequencing lanes to avoid experimental bias. For two donors (one aged 18 to 30 and one aged 80 or older), the study analyzed two additional independent replicas of 1 million unique cDNA reads from the same blood draw.

Counted from cysteine to phenylalanine, this CDR3 has 14 amino acids. Just CDR3 DNA is preserved here, 42 bases in frame from base 1. Ends trimmed: V by 9 bases, J by 5 bases; bases unmatched to a gene: 9. CDR1 and CDR2, looked up from the germline V gene, are SGDLS and YYNGEE. Systemically healthy Caucasian individuals from Russia, around 38 in total and aged roughly 6 to 95 years, were included as donors. Around 9.8 milliliters of peripheral blood were collected from each donor into EDTA-treated Vacutainer tubes. Ficoll-Paque density-gradient centrifugation was used to isolate PBMCs, with at least 6.5 million obtained per sample. Total RNA was extracted from PBMCs with Trizol reagent, with at least 6 micrograms obtained per sample. For every donor, an aliquot of PBMCs went through flow cytometry to measure the percentages of naive CD45RAhigh/CD27high T cells. What the study reported, not specific to this receptor: As age increased, observed TCR beta diversity per million T cells dropped in a roughly linear way, and a significant reduction was already evident by age about 40. Estimates of total diversity based on one million sequenced T cells were considered lower bounds and underestimates. Donor CMV infection status was unknown, potentially confounding age-related changes in expanded clonotypes. Compared with the aged group, more naive CD4+ T cells, fewer expanded clones and increased TCR diversity were shown by the long-lived group, suggesting age selection. Because profiling used bulk unsorted PBMCs, naive and antigen-experienced compartments could not be compared conclusively. There was a strong correlation between observed TCR beta diversity and the percentage of naive T cells measured by flow cytometry.

The method was 5' RACE. Sequencing instrument: Illumina HiSeq 2500. A second PCR of roughly 7 to 12 cycles was performed with a sample-barcoded 5' primer and a J-beta primer mix. A unique molecular identifier was introduced onto each TCR beta cDNA molecule by a template-switch 5' adaptor carrying 12 random nucleotides. Each sample yielded at least 3 million CDR3-containing paired-end reads. First-strand cDNA synthesis was performed from all RNA using the Mint cDNA synthesis kit, with priming by a TRBC-specific oligonucleotide. After uracil-DNA glycosylase treatment, a first 18-cycle PCR used universal primers M1SS and BC2_uni_R on all cDNA. In the paper's pipeline: For normalization, 1 million high-quality reads, each with a distinct molecular identifier, were randomly selected from each sample. Reads with shared molecular identifiers were discarded instead of being binned into consensus sequences. MiTCR, with a Q25 quality threshold and the strictest error-elimination algorithm, was used for CDR3 identification, clonotype clustering and error correction. A nonparametric unseen species model with Euler transformation was used to estimate lower-bound total TCR beta diversity. TCRdb reprocessed the public reads (quality trimming at Q25 with fastp, clone calling with MiXCR) and kept in-frame beta chains. Entries are consolidated by CDR3 protein sequence, retaining the most common genes and DNA. TCRdb's processing, not the authors', yielded these V and J calls. Recorded for this sample are about 800,000 distinct CDR3 sequences; 58% of them occurred a single time. In total, the top ten clones hold approximately 20% of the sample.

The chain uses TRBV9 and TRBJ2-2; 8 junctional bases match TRBD2. The sequenced material came from blood. The TCR originated in a man aged 30 to 39 in good health. The nucleotides are TGTGCCACCACTAGCGGAAGCGGGACCGGGGAGCTGTTTTTT. Its protein product is CATTSGSGTGELFF.